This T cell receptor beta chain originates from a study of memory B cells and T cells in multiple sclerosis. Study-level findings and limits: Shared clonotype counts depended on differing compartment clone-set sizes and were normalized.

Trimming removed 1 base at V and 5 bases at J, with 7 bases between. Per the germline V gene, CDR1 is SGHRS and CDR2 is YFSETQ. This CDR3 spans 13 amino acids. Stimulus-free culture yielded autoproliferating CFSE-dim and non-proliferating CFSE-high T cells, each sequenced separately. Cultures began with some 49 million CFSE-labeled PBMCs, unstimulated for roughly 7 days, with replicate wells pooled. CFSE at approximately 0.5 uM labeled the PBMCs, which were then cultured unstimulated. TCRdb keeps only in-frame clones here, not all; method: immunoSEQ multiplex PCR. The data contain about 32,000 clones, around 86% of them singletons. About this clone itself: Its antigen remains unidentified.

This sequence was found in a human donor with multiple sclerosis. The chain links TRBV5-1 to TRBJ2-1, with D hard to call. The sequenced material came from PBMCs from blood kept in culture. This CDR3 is CASSLHANNEQFF. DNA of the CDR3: TGCGCCAGCAGCTTGCACGCTAACAATGAGCAGTTCTTC.